This T cell receptor (beta chain) was sequenced in a study of T-cell memory formation after mild COVID-19. Via MiXCR, TCRdb re-called the 5' RACE reads, giving one row per CDR3 protein. The repertoire includes roughly 400,000 distinct CDR3 sequences, approximately 24% of them detected once, and around 9.5% sits in the top ten. Sequenced material: PBMCs or a T cell subset sorted from them (not recorded which). The sequence was collected from an adult woman who had mild COVID-19 (a few samples of this study predate the infection). Cell type and time point are not known.

The CDR3 region has the DNA TGTGCCTGGAGTGACGAGACGGACCAGCATCTGGCTTTCTTT. It yields the protein CAWSDETDQHLAFF. The chain uses TRBV30 and TRBJ1-1; D unresolved. CDR3 length equals 14 residues. V shed 1 base and J shed 11 bases, with 20 bases lying between them. Germline CDR1 and CDR2: GTSNPN and SVGIG (reference sequence). The entire variable domain, with the rest obtained from reference TRBV30 and TRBJ1-1, is as follows: SQTIHQWPATLVQPVGSPLSLECTVEGTSNPNLYWYRQAAGRGLQLLFYSVGIGQISSEVPQNLSASRPQDRQFILSSKKLLLSDSGFYLCAWSDETDQHLAFFGQGTRLTVV.